The clone carrying this T cell receptor beta chain has more than one count but fewer than ten. The sample comes from a study of regulatory T cells in long-lasting Graves disease. With iRepertoire HTBI primers and Arm-PCR of CDR3 regions, TCR beta libraries were built. TCRdb ran MiXCR on the multiplex PCR reads and lists one entry per CDR3 protein. The table has fewer than 650,000 distinct CDR3 sequences, 15% to 20% seen once. Described time point: newly diagnosed GD, antithyroid drugs for less than 3 months. Generation of the TCR library employed RNA extracted from PBMCs. The CDR3 is 14 amino acids. CDR1 is DFQATT and CDR2 is SNEGSKA in the germline V gene (reference sequence). Trimming at V came to 6 bases and at J to 9 bases, leaving 10 bases not matched to a gene. The sample was also linked to a second study, of T cells in Graves' hyperthyroidism and ophthalmopathy.

Sequencing used peripheral blood mononuclear cells (PBMCs), obtained at new diagnosis, from a patient treated with antithyroid drugs. The TCR was taken from a woman under 40 with Graves disease. V gene TRBV20-1 combines with J gene TRBJ2-1, with TRBD2 matching 11 bases. CDR3 loop: CSAQLGLAGGEQFF. The CDR3 bases are TGCAGTGCGCAGCTCGGGCTAGCGGGGGGTGAGCAGTTCTTC.